The sequence of this T cell receptor beta chain was determined in a study of blood T cell repertoires in COVID-19. About the research overall: Donors in the United States, Italy and Spain gave samples during acute or convalescent COVID-19. The analysed material was cDNA or gDNA that came from T cells, B-cell-depleted T cells, or PBMCs.

This clone has more than one count but fewer than ten. Original data processing: Amplifying reference gene primers gave estimates of nucleated cell counts. Assay used: immunoSEQ multiplex PCR; TCRdb lists only in-frame clones, some missing. V, J and clone size are those of that table, while D and trimming were read from the DNA. The repertoire holds about 260,000 clones, with about 90% as singletons. The CDR3 totals 11 residues. The V and J ends lost 4 bases and 9 bases respectively, with 9 bases between them. CDR1 and CDR2 from the germline V gene are SNHLY and FYNNEI. The sequencing input was peripheral blood. This chain links TRBV2 with TRBJ1-1; D possibly corresponds to TRBD1 (5 bases). The sequence derives from a middle-aged woman who had recovered from COVID-19. CDR3 loop: CASSVWGKAFF. The CDR3 DNA reads TGTGCCAGCAGTGTTTGGGGCAAAGCTTTCTTT.